This T cell receptor (beta chain) was recorded in a study of siplizumab effects on memory and regulatory T cells. About the study: Paired mixed lymphocyte reactions used siplizumab at 0.95 to 1 ug/mL or no drug.

As regards this clone: Its antigen is undetermined.

Each sample contributed about 10^5 TCR templates to the assay. Produced via immunoSEQ multiplex PCR; TCRdb's table is partial and in-frame only. The repertoire holds 9,000 to 10,000 clones, with almost 40% as singletons. Responder and stimulator cells in the mixed lymphocyte reaction were cultured together for approximately six days at 37°C. Study-level points and caveats: Naive T cells were seemingly more diverse than memory cells, and major contributions to the alloresponse seemed to be made by them. Under siplizumab, an average about 70% of mappable alloreactive CD4+ clones were Treg-derived, compared with approximately 25% in controls.

This CDR3 is built from 16 residues. CDR1 is MNHEY and CDR2 is SMNVEV in the germline V gene (reference sequence). Trimming shortened V by 3 bases and J by 3 bases, and 12 bases separated the two germline ends. The origin of this receptor is a human donor in good health; the cells came from an allogeneic mixed lymphocyte reaction. Sequencing was done on a sample of CFSE-low (dividing) CD4+ T cells sorted from an allogeneic mixed lymphocyte reaction. This chain uses TRBV27 with TRBJ1-6; no firm D call. The CDR3 spells CASSFGQRFYNSPLHF. The DNA of the CDR3 is TGTGCCAGCAGTTTCGGGCAGCGATTCTATAATTCACCCCTCCACTTT.